This TCR beta chain stems from a study of blood T cells in healthy people across ages. With a J-beta primer mix and a sample-barcoded 5' primer, a second PCR ran about 7 to 12 cycles. MiXCR was run by TCRdb on the 5' RACE reads, yielding one entry per CDR3 protein. This table holds over 1,300,000 distinct CDR3 sequences, around 55% found once. In germline, CDR1 is SEHNR, CDR2 FQNEAQ (reference sequence). The CDR3 is 16 amino acids. The trim removed 5 bases at V and 7 bases at J, leaving 13 bases unmatched. The sequenced sample consisted of blood. The sequence was collected from a man younger than 30 in good health. The rearrangement joins TRBV7-9 to TRBJ2-3; 9 bases align to TRBD2. CDR3 DNA sequence: TGTGCCAGCAGCGCCACTGGGCTAGCGGGATTATATACGCAGTATTTT. This sequence encodes CASSATGLAGLYTQYF.